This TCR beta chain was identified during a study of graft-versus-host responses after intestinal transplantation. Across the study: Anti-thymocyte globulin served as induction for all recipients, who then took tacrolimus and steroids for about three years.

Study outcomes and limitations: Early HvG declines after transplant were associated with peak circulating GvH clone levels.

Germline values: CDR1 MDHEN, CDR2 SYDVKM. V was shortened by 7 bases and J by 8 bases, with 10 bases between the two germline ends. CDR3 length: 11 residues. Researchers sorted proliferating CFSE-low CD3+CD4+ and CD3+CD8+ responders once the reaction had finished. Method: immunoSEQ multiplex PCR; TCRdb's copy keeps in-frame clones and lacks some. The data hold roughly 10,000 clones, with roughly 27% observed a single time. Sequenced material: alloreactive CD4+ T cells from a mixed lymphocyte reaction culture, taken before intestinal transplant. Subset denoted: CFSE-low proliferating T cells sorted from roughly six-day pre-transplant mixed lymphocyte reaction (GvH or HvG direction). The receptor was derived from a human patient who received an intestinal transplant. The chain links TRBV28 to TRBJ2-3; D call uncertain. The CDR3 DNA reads TGTGCCAGCACCTCTGTAGGTACGCAGTATTTT. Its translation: CASTSVGTQYF. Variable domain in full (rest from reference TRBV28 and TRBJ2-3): DVKVTQSSRYLVKRTGEKVFLECVQDMDHENMFWYRQDPGLGLRLIYFSYDVKMKEKGDIPEGYSVSREKKERFSLILESASTNQTSMYLCASTSVGTQYFGPGTRLTVL.